Below, 28 T cell receptor beta chains from the same sample are listed, as sequenced in a study of T-cell reconstitution after alpha-beta-depleted transplantation in children. TCRbeta library construction was performed incorporating unique molecular identifiers. TCRdb re-derived calls from the PCR reads in MiXCR, one entry per CDR3 protein. The sample carries over 400,000 distinct CDR3 sequences, roughly 44% recorded once. The source material was PBMCs, sampled before TCRalphabeta/CD19-depleted stem cell transplant. Receptor source: a girl aged 2 to 10 with aplastic anemia, due to receive a stem cell transplant.

This clonotype has at least ten counts. The J gene is TRBJ1-3, the V gene TRBV12-3 or TRBV12-4; 7 bases match TRBD1. This CDR3 has 16 amino acids. The J segment lost 3 bases and the V segment lost 6 bases, leaving 11 bases of the junction unmatched. Here the CDR3 reads CASRSARQGLGNTIYF. In DNA, the CDR3 is TGTGCCAGCAGGAGCGCAAGACAGGGTCTTGGAAACACCATATATTTT.

The chain employs TRBV3-1 and TRBJ2-7, with D hard to call. Trimming took 1 base from V and 2 from J, leaving 9 bases between them. CDR3 size: 14 residues. Germline V gene data show CDR1 as LGHDT and CDR2 as YNNKEL (reference sequence). The CDR3 DNA is TGTGCCAGCAGCCAAGTCCAGCACCCCTACGAGCAGTACTTC. It specifies CASSQVQHPYEQYF.

The table lists this clonotype with many counts. The CDR3 coding sequence is TGCGCCAGCAGCTTGGATAAAAAGTGGGTCACAGATACGCAGTATTTT. This translates into CASSLDKKWVTDTQYF. The chain is built from TRBV5-1 and TRBJ2-3; the D is unclear. V shed 0 bases and J shed 2 bases, with 13 bases lying between them. The CDR3 runs 16 residues. Germline V lookup: CDR1 SGHRS, CDR2 YFSETQ.

In its sample, this clonotype was seen a few times. The chain has TRBV2 and TRBJ1-2, with D perhaps TRBD1 (6 bases). The CDR3 is 13 amino acids. Germline V gives CDR1 SNHLY, CDR2 FYNNEI. The V gene lost 3 bases and the J gene lost 6 bases, with 11 bases spanning the gap. Here the CDR3 DNA reads TGTGCCAGCAGTGAGGGACAATACCATGGCTACACCTTC. Its translation is CASSEGQYHGYTF.

The rearrangement links TRBV12-3 or TRBV12-4 to TRBJ2-7, with 7 bases matching TRBD2. V lost 6 bases to trimming and J lost 2 bases; unmatched junction nucleotides: 10. The CDR3 contains 15 residues. CDR3 nucleotides: TGTGCCAGCAGCCGCCGGACTAGATCGACCTACGAGCAGTACTTC. This codes for CASSRRTRSTYEQYF.

The sample holds a few counts of this clonotype. This chain links TRBV5-1 with TRBJ1-1; tentative D call: TRBD1 (6 bases). This CDR3 has 14 residues. V lost 4 bases to trimming and J lost 5 bases, with 15 bases between them. Germline lookup yields CDR1 SGHRS and CDR2 YFSETQ. The CDR3 here is CASSHTGAGTEAFF. CDR3 nucleotides: TGCGCCAGCAGCCACACGGGGGCAGGGACTGAAGCTTTCTTT.

The chain couples TRBV5-1 to TRBJ2-1; D is unresolved. V was clipped by 4 bases and J by 8 bases, with 19 bases between them. CDR1 is SGHRS and CDR2 is YFSETQ in the germline V gene. The CDR3 is 15 residues long. Here the CDR3 reads CASSVRALQLDEQFF. The CDR3 DNA is TGCGCCAGCAGCGTTCGAGCCCTTCAACTGGATGAGCAGTTCTTC.

This rearrangement joins TRBV5-5 to TRBJ2-1, with D maybe TRBD2 (6 bases). This CDR3 comprises 11 residues. Germline loops: CDR1 SGHKS, CDR2 YYEKEE (reference sequence). The CDR3 loop is CVRGGSNEQFF. The CDR3 nucleotides read TGTGTCAGAGGAGGGAGCAATGAGCAGTTCTTC.

In this sample, this clonotype turned up a few times. The rearrangement joins TRBV7-2 to TRBJ1-1; D possibly corresponds to TRBD1 (5 bases). V lost 5 bases and J 7 bases, leaving 14 bases between the germline ends. Germline values: CDR1 SGHTA, CDR2 FQGNSA. CDR3 size: 13 residues. CDR3 in DNA: TGTGCCAGCAGCGCCCGGGGGAAGGGTGAAGCTTTCTTT. Its protein is CASSARGKGEAFF. Looking up the rest from reference TRBV7-2 and TRBJ1-1 gives the full variable domain: GAGVSQSPSNKVTEKGKDVELRCDPISGHTALYWYRQSLGQGLEFLIYFQGNSAPDKSGLPSDRFSAERTGGSVSTLTIQRTQQEDSAVYLCASSARGKGEAFFGQGTRLTVV.

The chain links TRBV7-2 to TRBJ2-7; 7 bases are shared with TRBD2. The CDR3 consists of 16 residues. The V segment lost 2 bases and the J segment 2 bases; nucleotides outside the gene matches: 9. The V gene's germline CDR1 is SGHTA and CDR2 FQGNSA. This CDR3 reads CASSLKLGDYPYEQYF. The CDR3 region has the DNA TGTGCCAGCAGCTTAAAATTGGGGGACTACCCCTACGAGCAGTACTTC.

This clonotype came up a few times. The chain carries TRBV27 and TRBJ2-7; D unclear. V was clipped by 4 bases and J by 3 bases, with 19 bases between them. The germline V gene encodes CDR1 MNHEY and CDR2 SMNVEV (reference sequence). The CDR3 sequence is 16 residues long. The CDR3 nucleotides are TGTGCCAGCAGTTACTCGAGCATACCCCTCTACTACGAGCAGTACTTC. As protein: CASSYSSIPLYYEQYF.

This clonotype was seen only once. The chain uses TRBV28 and TRBJ2-7; D not resolved. Trimming removed 6 bases from V and 2 bases from J, with 20 bases in between. Germline loops: CDR1 MDHEN, CDR2 SYDVKM. The CDR3 is 16 residues long. CDR3 amino acids: CASSPRVRHTTYEQYF. In DNA, the CDR3 is TGTGCCAGCAGCCCACGCGTACGGCACACCACCTACGAGCAGTACTTC.

This clonotype rates as medium-sized. In DNA form, the CDR3 reads TGCAGTGCTAGGAAACTAGCGGGGAACTACAATGAGCAGTTCTTC. Translating it yields CSARKLAGNYNEQFF. The chain combines TRBV20-1 with TRBJ2-1; the match to TRBD2 covers 10 bases. Trimming cost V 3 bases and J 3 bases; bases outside gene matches: 5. CDR1 is DFQATT, CDR2 SNEGSKA, per germline (reference sequence). The CDR3 runs 15 residues.

The table lists this clonotype with many counts. The CDR3 loop reads CASSSNRGLEQYF. Here the CDR3 DNA reads TGTGCCAGCAGTTCAAACAGGGGGCTTGAGCAGTACTTC. The J gene is TRBJ2-7, the V gene TRBV28; 9 bases align to TRBD1. Losses at the gene ends were 4 bases for V and 7 bases for J; bases not matched to a gene: 5. The CDR3 runs to 13 residues. Germline V gene lookup returns CDR1 MDHEN and CDR2 SYDVKM.

CDR3 residues: CASSHNRGVNTEAFF. The CDR3 DNA reads TGCGCCAGCAGCCATAACAGGGGAGTGAACACTGAAGCTTTCTTT. The V gene is TRBV5-1, the J gene TRBJ1-1; 7 positions agree with TRBD1. CDR1 SGHRS and CDR2 YFSETQ come from the germline V gene. The CDR3 is 15 amino acids. After removal of 4 bases from V and 0 bases from J, the junction contained 6 bases not matched to a gene. Using reference TRBV5-1 and TRBJ1-1 for the parts outside the CDR3, the full variable domain is KAGVTQTPRYLIKTRGQQVTLSCSPISGHRSVSWYQQTPGQGLQFLFEYFSETQRNKGNFPGRFSGRQFSNSRSEMNVSTLELGDSALYLCASSHNRGVNTEAFFGQGTRLTVV.

The V and J genes are TRBV7-9 and TRBJ1-6; tentative D call: TRBD1 (6 bases). Germline values: CDR1 SEHNR, CDR2 FQNEAQ (reference sequence). V lost 5 bases, J lost 7 bases, and 18 bases lay in between. The CDR3 has 16 amino acids. This chain's CDR3 is CASSPRGGGPNSPLHF. Written as DNA, the CDR3 is TGTGCCAGCAGCCCCCGTGGAGGGGGGCCGAATTCACCCCTCCACTTT.

This clonotype was picked up one time. This chain joins TRBV7-3 and TRBJ2-5; maybe TRBD2 (5 bases). Germline assignment: CDR1 SGHTA and CDR2 FQGTGA. Trimming took off 5 bases at V and 9 bases at J, with 16 bases between the two ends. This CDR3 has 13 amino acids. CDR3 in amino acids: CASSMDGERAQYF. The CDR3 DNA is TGTGCCAGCAGCATGGACGGGGAAAGGGCCCAGTACTTC.

The V call is TRBV12-3 or TRBV12-4, the J call TRBJ2-7; 10 positions agree with TRBD2. V lost 5 bases to trimming and J lost 2 bases; unmatched junction nucleotides: 6. This CDR3 has 15 amino acids. In DNA, the CDR3 is TGTGCCAGCAGTCTCGGGACTAGCGAACCCTACGAGCAGTACTTC. It encodes CASSLGTSEPYEQYF.

The chain uses TRBV18 and TRBJ2-7; TRBD2 might be the D (6 bases). Germline V gene sequence: CDR1 KGHSH, CDR2 LQKENI. The CDR3 is 13 amino acids. Trimming took off 2 bases at V and 3 bases at J, with 8 bases between the two ends. CDR3 protein: CASSPAGNYEQYF. The CDR3 DNA reads TGTGCCAGCTCACCAGCGGGGAACTACGAGCAGTACTTC. The variable domain in full, completed from reference TRBV18 and TRBJ2-7, reads NAGVMQNPRHLVRRRGQEARLRCSPMKGHSHVYWYRQLPEEGLKFMVYLQKENIIDESGMPKERFSAEFPKEGPSILRIQQVVRGDSAAYFCASSPAGNYEQYFGPGTRLTVT.

The rearrangement uses TRBV28 and TRBJ2-1; 10 bases are a match to TRBD2. The CDR3 covers 18 residues. V dropped 2 bases and J dropped 3; count of bases not matched to a gene: 10. CDR1 and CDR2 (germline): MDHEN, SYDVKM. CDR3 sequence: CASSLKGNLAGDYNEQFF. In DNA, the CDR3 is TGTGCCAGCAGTTTAAAGGGGAATCTAGCGGGAGACTACAATGAGCAGTTCTTC. The full variable domain, in which reference TRBV28 and TRBJ2-1 provide the parts outside the CDR3, is DVKVTQSSRYLVKRTGEKVFLECVQDMDHENMFWYRQDPGLGLRLIYFSYDVKMKEKGDIPEGYSVSREKKERFSLILESASTNQTSMYLCASSLKGNLAGDYNEQFFGPGTRLTVL.

This clonotype was detected many times. The chain is built from TRBV13 and TRBJ2-7, with TRBD2 matching over 9 bases. After removal of 5 bases from V and 1 base from J, the junction contained 3 bases not matched to a gene. Germline CDR1 PRHDT, CDR2 FYEKMQ (reference sequence). The CDR3 has 14 amino acids. In DNA form, the CDR3 reads TGTGCCAGCAGCAGGACTAGCGATTCCTACGAGCAGTACTTC. Protein product: CASSRTSDSYEQYF.

V is TRBV23-1 and J is TRBJ2-1; 7 bases align to TRBD1. Being an ORF, TRBV23-1 has a function that is uncertain. Trimming removed 6 bases from V and 1 base from J; junction bases left unmatched: 9. The CDR3 runs to 16 residues. CDR3 DNA sequence: TGCGCCAGCAGCCGACAGGGCCCCTCATCCTACAATGAGCAGTTCTTC. Translation gives CASSRQGPSSYNEQFF.

The rearrangement joins TRBV20-1 to TRBJ2-7; 14 bases are shared with TRBD2. Losses at the gene ends were 6 bases for V and 8 bases for J; bases not matched to a gene: 3. Germline assignment: CDR1 DFQATT and CDR2 SNEGSKA (reference sequence). The CDR3 is made up of 12 amino acids. The CDR3 region is CSAGLAGAQQYF. CDR3 nucleotide sequence: TGCAGTGCGGGACTAGCGGGGGCTCAGCAGTACTTC.

The chain is built from TRBV20-1 and TRBJ2-1; 10 positions match TRBD2. V shed 0 bases and J 4 bases; nucleotides not matched to a gene: 3. Germline V gene lookup returns CDR1 DFQATT and CDR2 SNEGSKA (reference sequence). The CDR3 spans 15 residues. DNA of the CDR3: TGCAGTGCTAGAGAGAGGACTAGCGGATACAATGAGCAGTTCTTC. It codes for CSARERTSGYNEQFF.

There are a few counts of this clonotype. The chain links TRBV11-2 to TRBJ2-2; perhaps TRBD2 as D (6 bases). This CDR3 spans 16 amino acids. Trimming cost V 0 bases and J 4 bases, with 12 bases left between them. Germline-derived CDR1 and CDR2 are SGHAT and FQNNGV. The CDR3 sequence is CASSLDGAGLTGELFF. The CDR3 bases are TGTGCCAGCAGCTTAGACGGGGCGGGGCTCACCGGGGAGCTGTTTTTT.

The J gene is TRBJ2-5, the V gene TRBV5-5; D might be TRBD2 (5 bases). Trimming took 1 base from V and 4 from J, leaving 11 bases between them. The CDR3 spans 14 residues. Germline lookup yields CDR1 SGHKS and CDR2 YYEKEE (reference sequence). CDR3 DNA sequence: TGTGCCAGCAGCTTGACCGACGGAGGAGAGACCCAGTACTTC. This gives the protein CASSLTDGGETQYF.

This chain uses TRBV2 with TRBJ2-1, with 7 bases identical to TRBD1. There are 15 residues in the CDR3. Trimming removed 8 bases from V and 0 bases from J; junction bases left unmatched: 7. Germline CDR1 SNHLY, CDR2 FYNNEI. CDR3 coding DNA: TGTGCCAGCGACTTTACAGGGGACTCCTACAATGAGCAGTTCTTC. Protein sequence: CASDFTGDSYNEQFF.

This clonotype was picked up many times. The chain is built from TRBV12-3 or TRBV12-4 and TRBJ1-5, with 9 nucleotides matching TRBD1. The CDR3 is 15 amino acids. J lost 5 bases, V lost 5 bases, and 7 bases had no gene match. As DNA, the CDR3 is TGTGCCAGCAGTCCGCCCGGGACAGGGCATCAGCCCCAGCATTTT. Translating gives CASSPPGTGHQPQHF.